One and the same sample provided the 6 T cell receptor beta chains below, sequenced in a study of cytomegalovirus exposure and HLA in healthy donors. The PCR ran on 60 Vbeta and 13 Jbeta primers. TCRdb's copy holds only in-frame clones and misses some; the assay was immunoSEQ multiplex PCR. The sample includes around 160,000 clones, around 85% of them seen just once. Sequencing was carried out using PBMCs. These receptors were collected from a human donor in good health.

The V and J genes are TRBV10-3 and TRBJ1-2; D is possibly TRBD1 (5 bases). The V and J ends lost 0 bases and 7 bases respectively, with 12 bases between them. There are 14 residues in the CDR3. The germline V gene has CDR1 ENHRY and CDR2 SYGVKD. CDR3 DNA sequence: TGTGCCATCAGTGAGTCCGGGACTGACGGTGGCTACACCTTC. Translated, it gives CAISESGTDGGYTF.

The genes are TRBV18 and TRBJ2-7, with TRBD2 matching 8 bases. V was pared by 7 bases and J by 3 bases, with 5 bases of the junction left unmatched. Germline CDR1 KGHSH, CDR2 LQKENI. The CDR3 totals 13 residues. CDR3 nucleotides: TGTGCCAGCTACGGGGGGGGAAGCTACGAGCAGTACTTC. Its translation is CASYGGGSYEQYF.

This chain connects TRBV6-1 to TRBJ1-1; D is possibly TRBD1 (6 bases). CDR3 length equals 14 residues. V lost 6 bases to trimming and J lost 1 base, with 12 bases between them. Germline lookup yields CDR1 MNHNS and CDR2 SASEGT. The CDR3 region has the DNA TGTGCCAGCAGGGGAAAAGGGGGGAACACTGAAGCTTTCTTT. It yields the protein CASRGKGGNTEAFF.

This clone came up once. This rearrangement joins TRBV7-9 to TRBJ2-7; 10 bases fit TRBD1. This CDR3 spans 17 amino acids. V shed 5 bases and J 1 base; nucleotides not matched to a gene: 11. Germline lookup yields CDR1 SEHNR and CDR2 FQNEAQ (reference sequence). CDR3 sequence: CASSLDGGQGTSYEQYF. Written as DNA, the CDR3 is TGTGCCAGCAGCCTCGACGGGGGACAGGGGACATCCTACGAGCAGTACTTC.

The J gene is TRBJ2-1, the V gene TRBV5-8; 7 nucleotides align to TRBD1. The trim removed 2 bases at V and 2 bases at J, leaving 4 bases unmatched. CDR1 and CDR2 (germline): SGHTS, YDEGEE. This CDR3 has 15 amino acids. The CDR3 spells CASSLRGGTYNEQFF. DNA of the CDR3: TGTGCCAGCAGCTTAAGAGGGGGCACCTACAATGAGCAGTTCTTC.

This rearrangement joins TRBV7-9 to TRBJ2-1, with 8 bases lining up with TRBD1. CDR3 size: 15 residues. Trimming took 4 bases from V and 5 from J; bases not matched to a gene: 7. Per the germline V gene, CDR1 is SEHNR and CDR2 is FQNEAQ (reference sequence). The CDR3 coding sequence is TGTGCCAGCAGCTGGGCGACAGGGGCGGACAATGAGCAGTTCTTC. Translated: CASSWATGADNEQFF.